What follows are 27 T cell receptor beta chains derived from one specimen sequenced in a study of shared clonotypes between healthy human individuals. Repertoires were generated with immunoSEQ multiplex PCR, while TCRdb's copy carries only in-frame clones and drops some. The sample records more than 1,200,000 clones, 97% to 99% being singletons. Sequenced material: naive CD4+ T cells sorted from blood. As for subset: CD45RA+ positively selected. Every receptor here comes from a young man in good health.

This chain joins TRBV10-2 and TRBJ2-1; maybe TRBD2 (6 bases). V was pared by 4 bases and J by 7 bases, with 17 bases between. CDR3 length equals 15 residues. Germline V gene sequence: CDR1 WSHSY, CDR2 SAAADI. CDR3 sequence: CASSGFGSGANEQFF. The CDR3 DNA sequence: TGCGCCAGCAGTGGATTCGGGAGTGGGGCTAATGAGCAGTTCTTC.

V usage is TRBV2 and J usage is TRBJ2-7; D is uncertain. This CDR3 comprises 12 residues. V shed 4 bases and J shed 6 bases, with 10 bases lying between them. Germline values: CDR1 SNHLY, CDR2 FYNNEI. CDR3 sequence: CASSVELGEQYF. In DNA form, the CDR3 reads TGTGCCAGCAGTGTAGAGTTAGGCGAGCAGTACTTC. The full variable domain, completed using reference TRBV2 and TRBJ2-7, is EPEVTQTPSHQVTQMGQEVILRCVPISNHLYFYWYRQILGQKVEFLVSFYNNEISEKSEIFDDQFSVERPDGSNFTLKIRSTKLEDSAMYFCASSVELGEQYFGPGTRLTVT.

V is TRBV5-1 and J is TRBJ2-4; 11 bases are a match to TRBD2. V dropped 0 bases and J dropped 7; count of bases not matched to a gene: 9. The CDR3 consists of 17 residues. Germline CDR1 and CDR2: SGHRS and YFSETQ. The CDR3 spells CASSLVGTSGNWNIQYF. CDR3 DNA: TGCGCCAGCAGCTTGGTTGGGACTAGCGGAAATTGGAACATTCAGTACTTC.

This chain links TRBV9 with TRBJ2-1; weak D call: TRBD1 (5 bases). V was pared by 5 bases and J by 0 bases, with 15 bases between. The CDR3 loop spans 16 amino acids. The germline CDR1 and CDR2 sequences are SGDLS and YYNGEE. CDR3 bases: TGTGCCAGCAGTCCCCTAGGGGTTAGCTCCTACAATGAGCAGTTCTTC. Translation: CASSPLGVSSYNEQFF.

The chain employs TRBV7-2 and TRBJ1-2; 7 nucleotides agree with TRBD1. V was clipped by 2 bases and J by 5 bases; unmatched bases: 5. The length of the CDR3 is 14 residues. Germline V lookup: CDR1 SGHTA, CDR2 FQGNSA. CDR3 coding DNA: TGTGCCAGCAGCTTACAACCAGGGGGGTATGGCTACACCTTC. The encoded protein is CASSLQPGGYGYTF.

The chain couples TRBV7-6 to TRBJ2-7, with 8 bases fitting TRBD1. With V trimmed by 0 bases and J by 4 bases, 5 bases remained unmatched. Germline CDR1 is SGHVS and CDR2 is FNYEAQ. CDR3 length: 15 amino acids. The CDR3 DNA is TGTGCCAGCAGCTTAGCCGGGGACAGGACTTACGAGCAGTACTTC. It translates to CASSLAGDRTYEQYF.

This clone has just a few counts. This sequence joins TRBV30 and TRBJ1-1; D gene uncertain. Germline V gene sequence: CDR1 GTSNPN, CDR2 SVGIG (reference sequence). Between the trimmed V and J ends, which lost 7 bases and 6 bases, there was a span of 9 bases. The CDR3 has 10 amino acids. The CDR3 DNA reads TGTGCCTTAGATGGCGCTGAAGCTTTCTTT. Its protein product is CALDGAEAFF.

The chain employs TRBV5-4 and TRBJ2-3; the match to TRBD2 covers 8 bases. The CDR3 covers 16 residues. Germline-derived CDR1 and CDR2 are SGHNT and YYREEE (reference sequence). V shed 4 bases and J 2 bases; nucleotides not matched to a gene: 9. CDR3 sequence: CASSQGTRGHTDTQYF. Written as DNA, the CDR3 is TGTGCCAGCAGCCAAGGGACTAGGGGCCACACAGATACGCAGTATTTT.

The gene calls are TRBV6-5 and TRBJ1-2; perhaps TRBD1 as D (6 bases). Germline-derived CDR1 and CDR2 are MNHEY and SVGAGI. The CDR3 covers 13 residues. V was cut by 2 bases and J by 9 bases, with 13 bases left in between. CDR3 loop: CASSYPEGGSYTF. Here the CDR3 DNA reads TGTGCCAGCAGTTACCCCGAAGGGGGAAGCTACACCTTC.

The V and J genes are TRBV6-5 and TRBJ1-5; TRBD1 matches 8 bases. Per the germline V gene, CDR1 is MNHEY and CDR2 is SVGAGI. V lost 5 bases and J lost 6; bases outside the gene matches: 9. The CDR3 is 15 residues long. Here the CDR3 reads CASSKGQGIGQPQHF. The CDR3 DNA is TGTGCCAGCAGTAAAGGACAGGGAATAGGTCAGCCCCAGCATTTT.

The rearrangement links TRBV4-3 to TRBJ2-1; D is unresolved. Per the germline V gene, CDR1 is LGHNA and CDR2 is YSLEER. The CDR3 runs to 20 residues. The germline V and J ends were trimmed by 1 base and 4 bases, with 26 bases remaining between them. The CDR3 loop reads CASSQAVNYGASVLYNEQFF. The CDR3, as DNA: TGCGCCAGCAGCCAAGCGGTTAATTATGGTGCATCTGTCCTATACAATGAGCAGTTCTTC.

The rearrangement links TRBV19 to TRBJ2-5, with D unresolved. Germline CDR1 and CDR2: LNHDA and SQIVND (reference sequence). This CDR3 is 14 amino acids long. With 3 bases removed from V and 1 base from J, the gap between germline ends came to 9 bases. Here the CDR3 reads CASSIGIIQETQYF. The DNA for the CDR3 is TGTGCCAGTAGTATCGGTATCATCCAAGAGACCCAGTACTTC.

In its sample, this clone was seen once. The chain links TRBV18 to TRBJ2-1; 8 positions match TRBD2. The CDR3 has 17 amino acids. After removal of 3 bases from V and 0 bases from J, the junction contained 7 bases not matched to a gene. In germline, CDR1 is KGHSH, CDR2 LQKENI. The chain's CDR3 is CASSPSGVPASYNEQFF. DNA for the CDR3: TGTGCCAGCTCACCTAGCGGGGTACCCGCCTCCTACAATGAGCAGTTCTTC.

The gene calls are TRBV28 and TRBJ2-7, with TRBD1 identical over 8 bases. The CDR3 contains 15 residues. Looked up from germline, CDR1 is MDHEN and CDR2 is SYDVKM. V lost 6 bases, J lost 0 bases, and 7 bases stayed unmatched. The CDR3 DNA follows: TGTGCCAGCAGGGGCTCGGGACAGGCCTCCTACGAGCAGTACTTC. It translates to CASRGSGQASYEQYF. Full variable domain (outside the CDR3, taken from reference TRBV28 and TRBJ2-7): DVKVTQSSRYLVKRTGEKVFLECVQDMDHENMFWYRQDPGLGLRLIYFSYDVKMKEKGDIPEGYSVSREKKERFSLILESASTNQTSMYLCASRGSGQASYEQYFGPGTRLTVT.

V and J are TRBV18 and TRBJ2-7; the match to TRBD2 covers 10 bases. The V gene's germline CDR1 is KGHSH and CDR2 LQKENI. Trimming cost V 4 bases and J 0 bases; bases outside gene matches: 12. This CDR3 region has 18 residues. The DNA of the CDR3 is TGTGCCAGCTCACGTAATATGGTCGGACTAGCGGACTCCTACGAGCAGTACTTC. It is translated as CASSRNMVGLADSYEQYF.

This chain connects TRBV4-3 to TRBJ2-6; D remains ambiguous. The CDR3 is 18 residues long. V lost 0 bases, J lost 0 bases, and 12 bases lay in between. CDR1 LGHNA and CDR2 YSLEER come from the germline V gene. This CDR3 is CASSQEAVANSGANVLTF. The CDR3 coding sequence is TGCGCCAGCAGCCAAGAGGCCGTCGCCAACTCTGGGGCCAACGTCCTGACTTTC.

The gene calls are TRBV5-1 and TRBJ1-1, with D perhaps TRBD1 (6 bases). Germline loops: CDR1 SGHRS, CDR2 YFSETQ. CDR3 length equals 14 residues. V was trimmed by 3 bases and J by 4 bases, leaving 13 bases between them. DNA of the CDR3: TGCGCCAGCAGCTCCGCCCAGGGGCTCACTGAAGCTTTCTTT. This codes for CASSSAQGLTEAFF.

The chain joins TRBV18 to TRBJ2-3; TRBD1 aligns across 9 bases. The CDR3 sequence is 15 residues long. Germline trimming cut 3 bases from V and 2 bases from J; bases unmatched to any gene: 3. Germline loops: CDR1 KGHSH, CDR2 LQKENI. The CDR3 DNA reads TGTGCCAGCTCACCGGGACAGGGATACACAGATACGCAGTATTTT. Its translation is CASSPGQGYTDTQYF.

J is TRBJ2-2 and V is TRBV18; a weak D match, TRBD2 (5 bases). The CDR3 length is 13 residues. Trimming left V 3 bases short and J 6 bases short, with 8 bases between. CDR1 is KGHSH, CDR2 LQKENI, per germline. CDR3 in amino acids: CASSPFGAGELFF. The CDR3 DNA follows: TGTGCCAGCTCACCCTTCGGGGCCGGGGAGCTGTTTTTT. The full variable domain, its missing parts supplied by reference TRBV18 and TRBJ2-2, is NAGVMQNPRHLVRRRGQEARLRCSPMKGHSHVYWYRQLPEEGLKFMVYLQKENIIDESGMPKERFSAEFPKEGPSILRIQQVVRGDSAAYFCASSPFGAGELFFGEGSRLTVL.

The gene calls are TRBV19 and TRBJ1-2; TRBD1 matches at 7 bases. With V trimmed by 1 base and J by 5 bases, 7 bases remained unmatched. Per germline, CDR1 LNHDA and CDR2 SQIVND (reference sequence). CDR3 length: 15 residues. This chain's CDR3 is CASSIVLGQSYGYTF. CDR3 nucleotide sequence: TGTGCCAGTAGTATAGTTCTGGGACAGAGTTATGGCTACACCTTC.

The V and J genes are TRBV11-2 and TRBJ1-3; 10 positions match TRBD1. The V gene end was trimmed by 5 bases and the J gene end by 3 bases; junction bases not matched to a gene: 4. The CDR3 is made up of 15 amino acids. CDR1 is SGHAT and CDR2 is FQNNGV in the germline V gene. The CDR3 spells CASSVRTGGGNTIYF. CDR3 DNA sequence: TGTGCCAGCAGCGTAAGGACAGGGGGTGGAAACACCATATATTTT.

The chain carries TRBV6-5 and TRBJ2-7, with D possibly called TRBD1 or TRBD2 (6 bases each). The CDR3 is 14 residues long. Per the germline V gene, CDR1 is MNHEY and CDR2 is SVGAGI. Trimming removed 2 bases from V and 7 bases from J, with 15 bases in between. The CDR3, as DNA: TGTGCCAGCAGTTACGCCGGGGGCCTTGGGGAGCAGTACTTC. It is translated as CASSYAGGLGEQYF.

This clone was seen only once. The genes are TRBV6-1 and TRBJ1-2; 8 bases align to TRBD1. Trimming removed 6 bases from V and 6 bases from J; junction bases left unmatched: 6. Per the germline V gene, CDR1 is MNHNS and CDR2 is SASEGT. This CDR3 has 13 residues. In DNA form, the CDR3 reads TGTGCCAGCAGATGGACAGGGACCCATGGCTACACCTTC. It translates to CASRWTGTHGYTF.

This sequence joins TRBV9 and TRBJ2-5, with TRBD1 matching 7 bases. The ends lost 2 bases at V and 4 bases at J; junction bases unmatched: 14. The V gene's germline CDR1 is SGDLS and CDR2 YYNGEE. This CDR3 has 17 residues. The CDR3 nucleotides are TGTGCCAGCAGCGTTATGGCAGGGGGTCTTACACGAGAGACCCAGTACTTC. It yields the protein CASSVMAGGLTRETQYF.

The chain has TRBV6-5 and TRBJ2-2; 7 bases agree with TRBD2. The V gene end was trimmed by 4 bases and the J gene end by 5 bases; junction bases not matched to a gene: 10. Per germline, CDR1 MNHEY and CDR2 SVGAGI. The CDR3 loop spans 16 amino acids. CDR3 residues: CASSLLGTTKTGELFF. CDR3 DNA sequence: TGTGCCAGCAGTTTACTTGGGACTACCAAGACCGGGGAGCTGTTTTTT.

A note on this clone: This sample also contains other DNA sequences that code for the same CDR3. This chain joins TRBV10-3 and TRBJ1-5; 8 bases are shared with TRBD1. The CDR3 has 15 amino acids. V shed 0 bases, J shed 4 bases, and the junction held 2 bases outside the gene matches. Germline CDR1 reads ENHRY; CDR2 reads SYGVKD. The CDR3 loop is CAISESGQGNQPQHF. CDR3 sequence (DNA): TGTGCCATCAGTGAGTCCGGACAGGGAAATCAGCCCCAGCATTTT.

CDR3 sequence (DNA): TGCAGCGGAAAAACTTCCTACGAGCAGTACTTC. Translating it yields CSGKTSYEQYF. The V and J genes are TRBV29-1 and TRBJ2-7; no clear D. Per germline, CDR1 SQVTM and CDR2 ANQGSEA. The CDR3 runs to 11 residues. V lost 7 bases and J 1 base, leaving 8 bases between the germline ends.